This TCR beta chain was retrieved from a study of T cells in Graves' hyperthyroidism and ophthalmopathy. This clonotype has only a few counts. The target antigen is unknown. Regarding the study as a whole: By a 13 V-J model, ophthalmopathy was set apart from stable hyperthyroidism.

The length of the CDR3 is 13 residues. V was trimmed by 5 bases and J by 10 bases, leaving 17 bases between them. Germline V gene sequence: CDR1 MNHNS, CDR2 SASEGT. PBMCs stemmed from around 9.3 ml fresh peripheral blood. TCR beta CDR3 regions were amplified from RNA. The study used the HTBI primer set for a first-round RT-PCR of the TCR CDR3. TCRdb re-derived calls from the multiplex PCR reads in MiXCR, one entry per CDR3 protein. Among about 610,000 distinct CDR3 sequences listed, 14% to 15% were seen once. This sequence was found in a woman aged 40-49 years with Graves' ophthalmopathy. The source material was blood. This sequence joins TRBV6-1 and TRBJ1-1; the D is unclear. Written as DNA, the CDR3 is TGTGCCAGCAGTCTTGCCCGTTCCTCGGTAGCTTTCTTT. Translated: CASSLARSSVAFF.